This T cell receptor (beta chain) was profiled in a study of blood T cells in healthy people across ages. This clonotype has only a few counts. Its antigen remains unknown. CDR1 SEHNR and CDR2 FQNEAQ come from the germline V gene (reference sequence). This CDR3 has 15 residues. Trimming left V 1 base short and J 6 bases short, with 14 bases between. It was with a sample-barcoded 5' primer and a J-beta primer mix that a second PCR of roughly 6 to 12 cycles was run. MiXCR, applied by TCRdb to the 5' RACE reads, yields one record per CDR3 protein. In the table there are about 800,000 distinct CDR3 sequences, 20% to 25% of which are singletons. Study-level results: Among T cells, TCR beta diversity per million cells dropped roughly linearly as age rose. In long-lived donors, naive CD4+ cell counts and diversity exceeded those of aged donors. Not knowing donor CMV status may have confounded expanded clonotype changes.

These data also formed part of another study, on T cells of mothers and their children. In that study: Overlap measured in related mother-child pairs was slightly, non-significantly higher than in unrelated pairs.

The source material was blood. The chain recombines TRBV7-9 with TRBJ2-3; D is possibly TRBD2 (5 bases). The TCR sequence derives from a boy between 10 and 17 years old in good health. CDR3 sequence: CASSLVPSPGDTQYF. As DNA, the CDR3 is TGTGCCAGCAGCTTAGTACCGTCGCCGGGGGATACGCAGTATTTT.